This T cell receptor beta chain was recorded in a study of blood T cell repertoires in COVID-19. About the research overall: Samples came from the United States, Italy and Spain, spanning acute and convalescent COVID-19.

Here immunoSEQ multiplex PCR was the method, and the copy in TCRdb shows in-frame clones only, minus some. The data show about 220,000 clones, 70% to 90% seen once. J gave up 4 bases and V 6 bases, and 3 bases lay outside the gene matches. The CDR3 is 13 amino acids. Germline V lookup: CDR1 MNHEY, CDR2 SMNVEV (reference sequence). The count of this clone is one. Other DNA sequences of this sample code for an identical CDR3. Specimen: peripheral blood. The rearrangement links TRBV27 to TRBJ1-2; 9 bases agree with TRBD1. This sequence was found in a man aged 50-60 years who had recovered from COVID-19. The CDR3 nucleotides read TGTGCCAGCAGGCGGGACAGGGCCTATGGCTACACCTTC. Protein sequence: CASRRDRAYGYTF.